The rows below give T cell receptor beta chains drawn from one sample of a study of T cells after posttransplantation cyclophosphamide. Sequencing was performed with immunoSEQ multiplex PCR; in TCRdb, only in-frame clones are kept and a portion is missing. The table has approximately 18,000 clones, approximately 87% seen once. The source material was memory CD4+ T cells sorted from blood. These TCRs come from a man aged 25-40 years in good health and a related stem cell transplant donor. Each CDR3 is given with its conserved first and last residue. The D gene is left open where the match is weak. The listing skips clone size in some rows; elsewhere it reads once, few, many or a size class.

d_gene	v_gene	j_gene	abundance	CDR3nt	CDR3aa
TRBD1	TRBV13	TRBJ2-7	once	TGTGCCAGCAGCTGGGGGACAGCTAACTACGAGCAGTACTTC	CASSWGTANYEQYF
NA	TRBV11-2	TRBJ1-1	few	TGTGCCAGCAGCTTTTTGGCGGTAAAGAACACTGAAGCTTTCTTT	CASSFLAVKNTEAFF
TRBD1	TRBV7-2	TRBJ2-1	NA	TGTGCCAGCAGCCAACAGGGGAATGAGCAGTTCTTC	CASSQQGNEQFF
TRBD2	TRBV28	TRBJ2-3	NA	TGTGCCAGCAGTCCTCCACGTACGACTAGCGGGGGTTTCACAGATACGCAGTATTTT	CASSPPRTTSGGFTDTQYF
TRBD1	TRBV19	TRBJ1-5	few	TGTGCCAGTAGTTCCGGACAGGGGCTAGGGGAGACCCAGCATTTT	CASSSGQGLGETQHF
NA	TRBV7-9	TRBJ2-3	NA	TGTGCCAGCAGCCTGAGACTGACAGATACGCAGTATTTT	CASSLRLTDTQYF
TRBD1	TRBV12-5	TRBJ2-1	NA	TGTGCTAGTGGTTCGGGGACCCCCGGGACAGGGCACGGCAATGAGCAGTTCTTC	CASGSGTPGTGHGNEQFF
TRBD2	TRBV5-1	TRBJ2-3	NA	TGCGCCAGCAGCCCGGGACTAGCGGGGGCCCCAGATACGCAGTATTTT	CASSPGLAGAPDTQYF
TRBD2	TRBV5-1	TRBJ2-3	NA	TGCGCCAGCAGCTTGCAGTCTAGCGGGGGGAGGCGCACAGATACGCAGTATTTT	CASSLQSSGGRRTDTQYF
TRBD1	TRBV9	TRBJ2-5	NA	TGTGCCAGCAGCGTGCGCGGCGGGGGACAGGGAGATCAAGAGACCCAGTACTTC	CASSVRGGGQGDQETQYF
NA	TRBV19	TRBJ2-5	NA	TGTGCCAGTAGTACGGGACTTAGGGTCACACAAGAGACCCAGTACTTC	CASSTGLRVTQETQYF
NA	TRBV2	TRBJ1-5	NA	TGTGCCAGCAGTGAAAAACGGGGATATAGCAATCAGCCCCAGCATTTT	CASSEKRGYSNQPQHF
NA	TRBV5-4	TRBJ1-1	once	TGTGCCAGCAGCCCGCGGGGGCGACGGAACACTGAAGCTTTCTTT	CASSPRGRRNTEAFF
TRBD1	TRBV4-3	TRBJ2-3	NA	TGCGCCAGCAGCCAAATGACAGGGAGAGGAGATACGCAGTATTTT	CASSQMTGRGDTQYF
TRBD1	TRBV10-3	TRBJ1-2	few	TGTGCCATCAGTGAGCCGGGACAGAACTATGGCTACACCTTC	CAISEPGQNYGYTF
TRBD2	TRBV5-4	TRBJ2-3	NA	TGTGCCAGCAGCCTGGGACTAGCGGGGGGGCCTGGCACGCAGTATTTT	CASSLGLAGGPGTQYF
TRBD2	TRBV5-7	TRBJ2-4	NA	TGTGCCAGCAGCGCAGGACTAGCGGGGGCCAAAAACATTCAGTACTTC	CASSAGLAGAKNIQYF
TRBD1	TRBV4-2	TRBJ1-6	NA	TGTGCCAGCAGCCAAGATGGGACAGGGCAGGATTCACCCCTCCACTTT	CASSQDGTGQDSPLHF
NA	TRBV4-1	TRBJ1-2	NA	TGCGCCAGCAGCCTCCGGTATGAATCAACCCTCTATGGCTACACCTTC	CASSLRYESTLYGYTF
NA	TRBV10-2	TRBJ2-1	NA	TGCGCCAGCGGGCACGGGGGACCTTACAATGAGCAGTTCTTC	CASGHGGPYNEQFF
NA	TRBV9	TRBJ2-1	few	TGTGCCAGCAGCATACAGGTCTCCGATGAGCAGTTCTTC	CASSIQVSDEQFF
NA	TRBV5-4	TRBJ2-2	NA	TGTGCCAGCTATATGCAGGGTTGGACCGGGGAGCTGTTTTTT	CASYMQGWTGELFF
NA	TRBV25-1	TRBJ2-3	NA	TGTGCCAGCAGTGACCCCCTACTAGGCACAGATACGCAGTATTTT	CASSDPLLGTDTQYF
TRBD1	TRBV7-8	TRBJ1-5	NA	TGTGCCAGCAGCTCACCGGGACAGTACAATCAGCCCCAGCATTTT	CASSSPGQYNQPQHF
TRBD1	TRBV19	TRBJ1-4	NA	TGTGCCAGTCGACAGGGGGGTCTGGCTAATGAAAAACTGTTTTTT	CASRQGGLANEKLFF
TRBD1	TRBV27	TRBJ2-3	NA	TGTGCCAGCAGTTACACAGGGGGCCGCACAGATACGCAGTATTTT	CASSYTGGRTDTQYF
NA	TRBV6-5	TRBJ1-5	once	TGTGCCAGCAGTTACTCGGGGGGGCGCGGACAGCCCCAGCATTTT	CASSYSGGRGQPQHF
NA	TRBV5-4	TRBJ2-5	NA	TGTGCCAGCAGCTTGGCGCGGGGCCCCGGGCAGACCCAGTACTTC	CASSLARGPGQTQYF
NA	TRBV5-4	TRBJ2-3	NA	TGTGCCAGCAGCCCGAGGGAAACAGATACGCAGTATTTT	CASSPRETDTQYF
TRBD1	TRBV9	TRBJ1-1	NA	TGTGCCAGCACCAGGGGACAGAGTCGAATGAACACTGAAGCTTTCTTT	CASTRGQSRMNTEAFF
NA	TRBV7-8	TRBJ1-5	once	TGTGCCAGCAGCACCCCAGGGCCCCAGCATTTT	CASSTPGPQHF
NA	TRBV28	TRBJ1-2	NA	TGTGCCAGCAGTTTCCCCGCCGGGGGGGCTAACTATGGCTACACCTTC	CASSFPAGGANYGYTF
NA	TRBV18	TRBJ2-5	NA	TGTGCCAGCTCACCGTCGGAGACCCAGTACTTC	CASSPSETQYF
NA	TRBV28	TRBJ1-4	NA	TGTGCCAGCAGTCCTACAGGGAAATGGCACAGAGAAAAACTGTTTTTT	CASSPTGKWHREKLFF
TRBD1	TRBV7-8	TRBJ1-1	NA	TGTGCCAGCAGCGTAACAGGGGCCACTGAAGCTTTCTTT	CASSVTGATEAFF
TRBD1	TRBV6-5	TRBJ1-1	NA	TGTGCCAGCAGGCTTCTGGGACAGGGAAACACTGAAGCTTTCTTT	CASRLLGQGNTEAFF
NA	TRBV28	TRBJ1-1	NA	TGTGCCAGCACCCGAGGGGGTTCGACTGAAGCTTTCTTT	CASTRGGSTEAFF
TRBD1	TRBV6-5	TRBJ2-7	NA	TGTGCCAGCAGTCCACAGGGGCCCTCCTACGAGCAGTACTTC	CASSPQGPSYEQYF
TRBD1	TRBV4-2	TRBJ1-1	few	TGTGCCAGCAGCCCCAGGGGGTCGGGGCTGAACACTGAAGCTTTCTTT	CASSPRGSGLNTEAFF
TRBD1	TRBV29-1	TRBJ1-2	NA	TGCAGCGTTGAAATGGGGGACAGGGTCTATGGCTACACCTTC	CSVEMGDRVYGYTF
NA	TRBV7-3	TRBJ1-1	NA	TGTGCCAGCAGCTCACAGGGACCCAGGGTCACTGAAGCTTTCTTT	CASSSQGPRVTEAFF
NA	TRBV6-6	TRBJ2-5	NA	TGTGCCAGCAGTTACCCTGAACAGGGTTGGGAGCAGTACTTC	CASSYPEQGWEQYF
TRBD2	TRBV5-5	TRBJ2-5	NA	TGTGCCAGCAGCTTAAGCGCCGGGACTAGCATCGAGACCCAGTACTTC	CASSLSAGTSIETQYF
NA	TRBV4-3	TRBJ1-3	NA	TGCGCCAGCAGCCACACCAGGGGAAACACCATATATTTT	CASSHTRGNTIYF
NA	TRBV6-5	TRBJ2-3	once	TGTGCCAGCAGTCCGCAGGGGAATTTAATAGATACGCAGTATTTT	CASSPQGNLIDTQYF
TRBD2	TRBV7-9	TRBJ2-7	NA	TGTGCCAGCAGCTTTTCTAGCGGGGGGACCCACGAGCAGTACTTC	CASSFSSGGTHEQYF
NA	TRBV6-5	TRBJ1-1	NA	TGTGCCAGCACTTCCCAGCGAAACACTGAAGCTTTCTTT	CASTSQRNTEAFF
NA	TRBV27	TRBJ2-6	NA	TGTGCCAGCTCTACCCTTAGCTCTGGGGCCAACGTCCTGACTTTC	CASSTLSSGANVLTF
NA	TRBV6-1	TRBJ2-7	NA	TGTGCCAGCAATACTTACGAGCAGTACTTC	CASNTYEQYF
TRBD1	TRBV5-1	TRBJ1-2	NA	TGCGCCAGCAGCCCGGGGGCAGGGGGCAATGGCTACACCTTC	CASSPGAGGNGYTF
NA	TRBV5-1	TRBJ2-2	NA	TGCGCCAGCAGCTTCGTCCAGGGTAGCACCGGGGAGCTGTTTTTT	CASSFVQGSTGELFF
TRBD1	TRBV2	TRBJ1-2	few	TGTGCCAGCACTGGACAGGGGATCTATGGCTACACCTTC	CASTGQGIYGYTF
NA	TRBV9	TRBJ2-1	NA	TGTGCCAGCAGCGCCCCGGGAAGTGCGGGTTACAATGAGCAGTTCTTC	CASSAPGSAGYNEQFF